Presented here are 17 T cell receptor beta chains from one specimen sequenced in a study of blood T cell repertoires in COVID-19. TCRdb's table, derived via immunoSEQ multiplex PCR, lists solely in-frame clones and lacks some. The data hold hundreds of thousands of clones, with more than 65% observed a single time. Sequencing was performed on peripheral blood. Receptor source: a woman in her thirties or forties with active or convalescent COVID-19.

V gene TRBV11-2 combines with J gene TRBJ1-1; no definite D call. V was clipped by 5 bases and J by 6 bases, with 19 bases between them. The germline CDR1 and CDR2 sequences are SGHAT and FQNNGV. The CDR3 has 15 residues. CDR3 protein: CASSAGLVSSAEAFF. CDR3 nucleotide sequence: TGTGCCAGCAGCGCCGGACTCGTTTCCAGCGCTGAAGCTTTCTTT.

The V gene is TRBV4-1, the J gene TRBJ2-3, with a tentative D call TRBD1 (5 bases). V lost 4 bases and J 2 bases, leaving 10 bases between the germline ends. This CDR3 spans 14 amino acids. Germline loops: CDR1 MGHRA, CDR2 YSYEKL. CDR3 residues: CASSPRQSTDTQYF. The CDR3 DNA follows: TGCGCCAGCAGCCCGCGACAGTCCACAGATACGCAGTATTTT.

V is TRBV11-2 and J is TRBJ2-5; weak D call: TRBD2 (5 bases). The CDR3 is 14 residues long. Trimming took off 5 bases at V and 2 bases at J, with 12 bases between the two ends. Germline loops: CDR1 SGHAT, CDR2 FQNNGV. Here the CDR3 reads CASSRRMQQETQYF. Here the CDR3 DNA reads TGTGCCAGCAGCCGGAGGATGCAACAAGAGACCCAGTACTTC.

The chain uses TRBV29-1 and TRBJ1-2; weak D call: TRBD1 (6 bases). This CDR3 is 13 amino acids long. V lost 7 bases and J lost 6, with 18 bases in between. From germline, CDR1 is SQVTM and CDR2 ANQGSEA. CDR3 DNA: TGCAGCGCCTCAGGGGCCAGCTCGCATGGCTACACCTTC. Translating gives CSASGASSHGYTF.

CDR3 region: CAWSFGAGGYGYTF. CDR3 in DNA: TGTGCCTGGAGTTTTGGGGCGGGAGGTTATGGCTACACCTTC. V and J are TRBV30 and TRBJ1-2, with D perhaps TRBD1 (5 bases). The CDR3 extends over 14 amino acids. Looked up from germline, CDR1 is GTSNPN and CDR2 is SVGIG (reference sequence). Trimming stripped 2 bases from V and 5 bases from J, with 15 bases between.

The V and J genes are TRBV19 and TRBJ1-2, with D possibly being TRBD1 (5 bases). Trimming removed 7 bases from V and 8 bases from J, with 14 bases in between. The CDR3 has 12 residues. Per germline, CDR1 LNHDA and CDR2 SQIVND (reference sequence). For the CDR3, the DNA is TGTGCCAGTAAAACGGGGACTGCGGGCTACACCTTC. This codes for CASKTGTAGYTF. The full variable domain, its missing parts supplied by reference TRBV19 and TRBJ1-2, is DGGITQSPKYLFRKEGQNVTLSCEQNLNHDAMYWYRQDPGQGLRLIYYSQIVNDFQKGDIAEGYSVSREKKESFPLTVTSAQKNPTAFYLCASKTGTAGYTFGSGTRLTVV.

V gene TRBV10-1 combines with J gene TRBJ2-2; 9 bases map to TRBD2. Trimming cost V 6 bases and J 5 bases; bases outside gene matches: 10. Per the germline V gene, CDR1 is WNHNN and CDR2 is SYGVQD (reference sequence). The CDR3 length is 16 residues. CDR3 in amino acids: CASSASGALVTGELFF. In DNA form, the CDR3 reads TGCGCCAGCAGCGCTAGCGGGGCCCTTGTGACCGGGGAGCTGTTTTTT.

The chain links TRBV7-9 to TRBJ2-7, with 7 nucleotides matching TRBD2. The trim removed 1 base at V and 1 base at J, leaving 16 bases unmatched. CDR1 SEHNR and CDR2 FQNEAQ come from the germline V gene (reference sequence). This CDR3 spans 19 amino acids. In nucleotides, the CDR3 is TGTGCCAGCAGCTTAGGGAGGGTGGAACACGGGGGGTTATCCTACGAGCAGTACTTC. It yields the protein CASSLGRVEHGGLSYEQYF.

The chain combines TRBV6-1 with TRBJ1-1; 7 bases map to TRBD1. CDR1 and CDR2 (germline): MNHNS, SASEGT. The CDR3 is 16 amino acids. The junction had 12 bases not matched to a gene; V was cut back by 4 bases and J by 4 bases. The CDR3 sequence is CASSGGPGGGFTEAFF. CDR3 DNA: TGTGCCAGCAGTGGGGGACCGGGAGGGGGCTTCACTGAAGCTTTCTTT.

This sequence joins TRBV28 and TRBJ1-5, with 8 nucleotides matching TRBD1. Trimming cost V 7 bases and J 2 bases; bases outside gene matches: 1. CDR1 is MDHEN, CDR2 SYDVKM, per germline. The CDR3 consists of 13 residues. CDR3 sequence (DNA): TGTGCCAGCAAACAGGGGGGCAATCAGCCCCAGCATTTT. As protein: CASKQGGNQPQHF.

The chain carries TRBV2 and TRBJ1-6; 8 bases align to TRBD1. The CDR3 totals 14 residues. With 5 bases clipped from V and 10 bases from J, the junction kept 7 bases outside the gene matches. Per germline, CDR1 SNHLY and CDR2 FYNNEI. In DNA, the CDR3 is TGTGCCAGCAGTCAAGGACAGGGTTGGTCACCCCTCCACTTT. Translation: CASSQGQGWSPLHF. Using reference TRBV2 and TRBJ1-6 for the parts outside the CDR3, the full variable domain is EPEVTQTPSHQVTQMGQEVILRCVPISNHLYFYWYRQILGQKVEFLVSFYNNEISEKSEIFDDQFSVERPDGSNFTLKIRSTKLEDSAMYFCASSQGQGWSPLHFGNGTRLTVT.

This clone was seen only a few times. A read error may account for a junction end that differs from germline. The chain combines TRBV4-2 with TRBJ1-2; 9 bases map to TRBD1. From germline, CDR1 is LGHNA and CDR2 YNFKEQ. This CDR3 comprises 14 residues. CDR3 loop: CASRQADRGDGYTF. The CDR3 DNA reads TGTGCCAGCAGACAAGCGGACAGGGGCGATGGCTACACCTTC.

The chain's CDR3 is CASSLMAGGQGYTF. The DNA for the CDR3 is TGCGCCAGCAGCTTGATGGCAGGTGGGCAGGGCTACACCTTC. The chain has TRBV5-1 and TRBJ1-2, with D uncertain. The CDR3 length is 14 residues. Germline values: CDR1 SGHRS, CDR2 YFSETQ. V gave up 1 base and J gave up 8 bases, with 15 bases separating them.

This CDR3 reads CASSLAEGAYEQYV. The CDR3, as DNA: TGTGCCAGCAGCTTAGCGGAAGGGGCCTACGAGCAGTACGTC. This chain uses TRBV7-2 with TRBJ2-7, with TRBD1 as a possible D gene (5 bases). The CDR3 is 14 residues long. CDR1 SGHTA and CDR2 FQGNSA come from the germline V gene. V was clipped by 0 bases and J by 2 bases, with 8 bases between them.

The chain employs TRBV4-2 and TRBJ1-2; a weak D match, TRBD1 (5 bases). The CDR3 extends over 16 amino acids. The V end was cut by 0 bases, the J end by 4 bases, with 15 bases between. CDR1 LGHNA and CDR2 YNFKEQ come from the germline V gene. The CDR3 DNA reads as TGTGCCAGCAGCCAAGACAGACCGGGACTGACCTATGGCTACACCTTC. Amino acid sequence: CASSQDRPGLTYGYTF.

V usage is TRBV5-1 and J usage is TRBJ1-6; D may be TRBD1 (6 bases). Germline-derived CDR1 and CDR2 are SGHRS and YFSETQ. The CDR3 has 13 amino acids. With 4 bases removed from V and 11 bases from J, the gap between germline ends came to 13 bases. The CDR3 loop is CASSTVQGTPLHF. The CDR3 bases are TGCGCCAGCAGCACCGTACAGGGAACACCCCTCCACTTT.

The gene calls are TRBV28 and TRBJ1-2; D call uncertain. V gave up 3 bases and J gave up 0 bases, with 8 bases separating them. The CDR3 loop spans 14 amino acids. From germline, CDR1 is MDHEN and CDR2 SYDVKM. The CDR3 DNA reads as TGTGCCAGCAGTTTTTACAGTTCTAACTATGGCTACACCTTC. Protein sequence: CASSFYSSNYGYTF.